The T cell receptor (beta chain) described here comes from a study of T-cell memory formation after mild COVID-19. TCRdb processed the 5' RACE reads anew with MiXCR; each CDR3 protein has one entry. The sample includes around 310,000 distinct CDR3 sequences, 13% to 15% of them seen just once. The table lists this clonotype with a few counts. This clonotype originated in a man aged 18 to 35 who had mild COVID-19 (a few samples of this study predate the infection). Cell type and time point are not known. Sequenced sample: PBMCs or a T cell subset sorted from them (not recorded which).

The CDR3 loop is CASSPRRNPGAGELFF. DNA for the CDR3: TGTGCCAGCAGCCCACGGAGAAACCCGGGGGCCGGGGAGCTGTTTTTT. V and J are TRBV12-3 or TRBV12-4 and TRBJ2-2; maybe TRBD2 (6 bases). V lost 6 bases to trimming and J lost 6 bases, with 20 bases between them. The CDR3 length is 16 residues.